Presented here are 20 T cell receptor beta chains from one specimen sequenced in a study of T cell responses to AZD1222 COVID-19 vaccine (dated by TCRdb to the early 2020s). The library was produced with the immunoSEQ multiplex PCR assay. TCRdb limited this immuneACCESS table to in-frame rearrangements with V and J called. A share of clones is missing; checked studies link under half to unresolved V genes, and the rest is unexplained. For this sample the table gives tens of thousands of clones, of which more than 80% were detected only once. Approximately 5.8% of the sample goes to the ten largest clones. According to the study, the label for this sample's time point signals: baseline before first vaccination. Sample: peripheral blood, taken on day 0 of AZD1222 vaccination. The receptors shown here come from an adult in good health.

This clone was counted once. CDR3 bases: TGTGCCAGCAGCTTAGGCAGCACTGAAGCTTTCTTT. Protein sequence: CASSLGSTEAFF. The rearrangement joins TRBV5-4 to TRBJ1-1; D unclear. Germline CDR1 reads SGHNT; CDR2 reads YYREEE (reference sequence). The CDR3 has 12 amino acids. Trimming removed 2 bases from V and 4 bases from J, with 6 bases in between. Together with reference TRBV5-4 and TRBJ1-1, the CDR3 gives the full variable domain: ETGVTQSPTHLIKTRGQQVTLRCSSQSGHNTVSWYQQALGQGPQFIFQYYREEENGRGNFPPRFSGLQFPNYSSELNVNALELDDSALYLCASSLGSTEAFFGQGTRLTVV.

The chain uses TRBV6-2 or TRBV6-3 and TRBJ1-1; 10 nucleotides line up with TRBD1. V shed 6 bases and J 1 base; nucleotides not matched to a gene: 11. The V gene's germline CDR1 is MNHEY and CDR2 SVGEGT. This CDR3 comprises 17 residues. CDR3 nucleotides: TGTGCCAGCAGCCCACCGGGACAGGGGTTCTGGAACACTGAAGCTTTCTTT. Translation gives CASSPPGQGFWNTEAFF.

CDR3 sequence (DNA): TGTGCCAGCAGTAACAGGGGATTGACTGAAGCTTTCTTT. As protein: CASSNRGLTEAFF. The chain is built from TRBV6-5 and TRBJ1-1, with 7 positions matching TRBD1. The J segment lost 5 bases and the V segment lost 5 bases, leaving 5 bases of the junction unmatched. This CDR3 spans 13 amino acids. Germline CDR1 reads MNHEY; CDR2 reads SVGAGI.

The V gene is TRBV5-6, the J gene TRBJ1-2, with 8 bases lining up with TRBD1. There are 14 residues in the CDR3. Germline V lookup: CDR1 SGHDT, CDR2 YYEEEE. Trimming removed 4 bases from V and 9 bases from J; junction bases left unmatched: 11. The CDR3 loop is CASSGIRGPGSYTF. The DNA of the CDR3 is TGTGCCAGCAGCGGGATCAGGGGGCCAGGGAGCTACACCTTC.

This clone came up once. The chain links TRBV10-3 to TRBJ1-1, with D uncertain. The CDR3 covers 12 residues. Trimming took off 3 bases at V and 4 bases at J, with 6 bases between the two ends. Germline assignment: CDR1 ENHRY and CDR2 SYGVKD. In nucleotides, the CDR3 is TGTGCCATCAGTGACGTCGTCACTGAAGCTTTCTTT. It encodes CAISDVVTEAFF.

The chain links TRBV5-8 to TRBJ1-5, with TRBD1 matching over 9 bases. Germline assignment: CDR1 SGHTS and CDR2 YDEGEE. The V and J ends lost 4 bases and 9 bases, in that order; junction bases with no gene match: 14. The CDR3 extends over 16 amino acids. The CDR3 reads CASSLGRDRVLSPQHF. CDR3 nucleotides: TGTGCCAGCAGCCTAGGCCGGGACAGGGTCCTTTCGCCCCAGCATTTT.

CDR3 DNA: TGTGCCAGCAGAGACCAACGGTCCACACAGGATACGCAGTATTTT. It specifies CASRDQRSTQDTQYF. The chain carries TRBV5-4 and TRBJ2-3; D is ambiguous. This CDR3 comprises 15 residues. V lost 5 bases to trimming and J lost 6 bases, with 19 bases between them. CDR1 and CDR2 (germline): SGHNT, YYREEE (reference sequence).

CDR3 sequence: CASRRQGDNKPQHF. CDR3 coding DNA: TGTGCCAGCAGAAGACAGGGCGATAATAAGCCCCAGCATTTT. This chain connects TRBV28 to TRBJ1-5; 7 bases line up with TRBD1. This CDR3 region has 14 residues. The J segment lost 8 bases and the V segment lost 6 bases, leaving 10 bases of the junction unmatched. The germline CDR1 and CDR2 sequences are MDHEN and SYDVKM.

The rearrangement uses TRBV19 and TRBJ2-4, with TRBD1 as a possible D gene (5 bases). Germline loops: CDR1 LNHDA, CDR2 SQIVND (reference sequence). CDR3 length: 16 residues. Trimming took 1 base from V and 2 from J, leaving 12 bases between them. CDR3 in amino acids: CASSIGGRNTKNIQYF. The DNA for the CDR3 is TGTGCCAGTAGTATAGGGGGCCGAAACACCAAAAACATTCAGTACTTC. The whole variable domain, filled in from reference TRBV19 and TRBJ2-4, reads DGGITQSPKYLFRKEGQNVTLSCEQNLNHDAMYWYRQDPGQGLRLIYYSQIVNDFQKGDIAEGYSVSREKKESFPLTVTSAQKNPTAFYLCASSIGGRNTKNIQYFGAGTRLSVL.

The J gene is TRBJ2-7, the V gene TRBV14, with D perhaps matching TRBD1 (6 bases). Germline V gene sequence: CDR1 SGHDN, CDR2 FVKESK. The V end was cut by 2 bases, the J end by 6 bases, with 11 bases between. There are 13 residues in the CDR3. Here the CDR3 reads CASSQFGQFEQYF. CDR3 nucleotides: TGTGCCAGCAGCCAATTCGGACAGTTCGAGCAGTACTTC.

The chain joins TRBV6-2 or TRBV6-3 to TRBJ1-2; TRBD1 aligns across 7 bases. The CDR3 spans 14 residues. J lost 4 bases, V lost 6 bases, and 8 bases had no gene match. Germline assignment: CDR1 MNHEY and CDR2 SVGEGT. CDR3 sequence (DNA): TGTGCCAGCAGCGACCCGACAGGGATCTATGGCTACACCTTC. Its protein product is CASSDPTGIYGYTF.

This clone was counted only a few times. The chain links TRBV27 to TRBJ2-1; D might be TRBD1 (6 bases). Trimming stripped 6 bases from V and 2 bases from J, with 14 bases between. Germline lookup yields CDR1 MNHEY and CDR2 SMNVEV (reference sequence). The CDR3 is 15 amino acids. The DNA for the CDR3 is TGTGCCAGCAGCCACAACAGGGACCCCTACAATGAGCAGTTCTTC. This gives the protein CASSHNRDPYNEQFF.

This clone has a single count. CDR3 sequence (DNA): TGTGCCTCGGGGGGACGTGGCTACGAGCAGTACTTC. Encoded protein: CASGGRGYEQYF. This chain joins TRBV24-1 and TRBJ2-7, with 7 bases aligning to TRBD2. The junction had 7 bases not matched to a gene; V was cut back by 12 bases and J by 3 bases. Germline V gene data show CDR1 as KGHDR and CDR2 as SFDVKD. CDR3 size: 12 residues.

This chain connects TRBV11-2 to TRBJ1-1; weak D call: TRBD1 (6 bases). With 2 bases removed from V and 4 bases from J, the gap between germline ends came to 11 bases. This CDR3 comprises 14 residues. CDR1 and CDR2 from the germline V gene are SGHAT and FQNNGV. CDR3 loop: CASSLKGGSTEAFF. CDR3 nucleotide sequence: TGTGCCAGCAGCTTAAAGGGGGGAAGCACTGAAGCTTTCTTT.

The CDR3 here is CASRDGALLEAFF. The CDR3, as DNA: TGTGCCAGCAGGGACGGGGCCTTATTGGAAGCTTTCTTT. The J gene is TRBJ1-1, the V gene TRBV28; weak D call: TRBD1 (5 bases). The CDR3 spans 13 residues. Trimming removed 6 bases from V and 8 bases from J, with 16 bases in between. Germline V gene data show CDR1 as MDHEN and CDR2 as SYDVKM.

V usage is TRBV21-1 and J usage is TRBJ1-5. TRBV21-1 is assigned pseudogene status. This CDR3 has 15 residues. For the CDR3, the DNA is TGTGCCAGCAGCAAAGGTGGGAATAGCAATCAGCCCCAGCATTTT. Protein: CASSKGGNSNQPQHF.

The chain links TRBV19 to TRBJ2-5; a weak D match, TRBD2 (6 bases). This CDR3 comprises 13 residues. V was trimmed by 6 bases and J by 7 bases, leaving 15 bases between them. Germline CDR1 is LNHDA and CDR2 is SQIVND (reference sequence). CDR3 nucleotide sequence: TGTGCCAGTAGAGGACTAAATGGGGGGACCCAGTACTTC. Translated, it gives CASRGLNGGTQYF. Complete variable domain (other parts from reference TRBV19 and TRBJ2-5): DGGITQSPKYLFRKEGQNVTLSCEQNLNHDAMYWYRQDPGQGLRLIYYSQIVNDFQKGDIAEGYSVSREKKESFPLTVTSAQKNPTAFYLCASRGLNGGTQYFGPGTRLLVL.

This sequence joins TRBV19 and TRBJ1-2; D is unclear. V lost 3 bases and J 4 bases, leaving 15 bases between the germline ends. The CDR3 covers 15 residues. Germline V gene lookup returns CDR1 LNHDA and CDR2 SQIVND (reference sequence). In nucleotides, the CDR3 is TGTGCCAGTAGTATGGGGAGAAACCCTTCCTATGGCTACACCTTC. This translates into CASSMGRNPSYGYTF.

The CDR3 region is CASSLEWSSGNTIYF. The CDR3 DNA reads as TGCGCCAGCAGCTTGGAGTGGTCCTCTGGAAACACCATATATTTT. The chain joins TRBV5-1 to TRBJ1-3; unclear D gene. The CDR3 totals 15 residues. Trimming took 0 bases from V and 0 from J, leaving 7 bases between them. Germline V lookup: CDR1 SGHRS, CDR2 YFSETQ.

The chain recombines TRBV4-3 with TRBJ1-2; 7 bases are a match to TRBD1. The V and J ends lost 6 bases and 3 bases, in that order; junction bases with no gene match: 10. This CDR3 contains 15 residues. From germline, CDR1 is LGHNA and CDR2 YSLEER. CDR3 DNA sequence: TGCGCCAGCAGGTGGGACAGATCCGCGCACTATGGCTACACCTTC. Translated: CASRWDRSAHYGYTF.